The 23 T cell receptor beta chains listed next were all sequenced from one sample in a study of T cell changes during pregnancy in multiple sclerosis. The protocol was immunoSEQ multiplex PCR, while the TCRdb copy is restricted to in-frame clones and leaves out a portion. The sample consists of 93,000 or so clones, approximately 90% of them appearing once. This specimen was peripheral blood, taken after pregnancy. These receptors originate from a female donor with multiple sclerosis, enrolled in a pregnancy study.

The genes are TRBV7-8 and TRBJ2-5; 7 nucleotides align to TRBD1. V lost 7 bases to trimming and J lost 4 bases; unmatched junction nucleotides: 9. The CDR3 runs 14 residues. CDR1 and CDR2 (germline): SGHVS, FQNEAQ. The CDR3: CASIKGADLETQYF. The DNA of the CDR3 is TGTGCCAGCATTAAGGGGGCGGATTTAGAGACCCAGTACTTC.

V usage is TRBV5-6 and J usage is TRBJ1-6; D may be TRBD1 (6 bases). Trimming took 1 base from V and 1 from J, leaving 9 bases between them. CDR1 and CDR2 from the germline V gene are SGHDT and YYEEEE. This CDR3 contains 16 residues. This chain's CDR3 is CASSLRGGSYNSPLHF. As DNA, the CDR3 is TGTGCCAGCAGCTTGAGGGGGGGATCCTATAATTCACCCCTCCACTTT.

The V and J genes are TRBV11-2 and TRBJ1-1; D not resolved. Trimming removed 1 base from V and 8 bases from J, with 8 bases in between. Germline values: CDR1 SGHAT, CDR2 FQNNGV. The CDR3 has 12 residues. CDR3 DNA sequence: TGTGCCAGCAGCTTAGTAAGCTCAGAAGCTTTCTTT. Encoded protein: CASSLVSSEAFF.

The J gene is TRBJ2-7, the V gene TRBV27; the match to TRBD2 covers 7 bases. Germline V gene sequence: CDR1 MNHEY, CDR2 SMNVEV (reference sequence). CDR3 length: 14 amino acids. V gave up 6 bases and J gave up 2 bases; unmatched junction bases: 7. The CDR3, as DNA: TGTGCCAGCAGCCTTAGCGGGCACCCCTACGAGCAGTACTTC. This gives the protein CASSLSGHPYEQYF.

The gene calls are TRBV6-1 and TRBJ2-7; D ambiguous. The CDR3 loop spans 11 amino acids. CDR1 and CDR2 (germline): MNHNS, SASEGT. V was cut by 5 bases and J by 5 bases, with 7 bases left in between. CDR3 region: CASSHADEQYF. The CDR3 coding sequence is TGTGCCAGCAGTCACGCGGACGAGCAGTACTTC.

The chain employs TRBV18 and TRBJ2-7, with D unresolved. The CDR3 totals 14 residues. CDR1 and CDR2 (germline): KGHSH, LQKENI. V lost 6 bases and J lost 4, with 16 bases in between. In DNA form, the CDR3 reads TGTGCCAGCTCCCTTAGGCTAGGAGCTTACGAGCAGTACTTC. It yields the protein CASSLRLGAYEQYF.

The chain links TRBV7-2 to TRBJ2-2; D perhaps matches TRBD1 (5 bases). Looked up from germline, CDR1 is SGHTA and CDR2 is FQGNSA. The V gene lost 4 bases and the J gene lost 1 base, with 16 bases spanning the gap. The CDR3 totals 17 residues. This chain's CDR3 is CASSSNVQGWNTGELFF. The CDR3 DNA is TGTGCCAGCAGCTCCAACGTGCAGGGATGGAACACCGGGGAGCTGTTTTTT.

The chain combines TRBV6-1 with TRBJ2-7; the D gene is possibly TRBD1 (6 bases). V lost 8 bases and J 2 bases, leaving 16 bases between the germline ends. The length of the CDR3 is 14 residues. CDR1 and CDR2 from the germline V gene are MNHNS and SASEGT. The CDR3 loop reads CASVPRGLAYEQYF. Here the CDR3 DNA reads TGTGCCAGCGTTCCCAGGGGTCTCGCCTACGAGCAGTACTTC.

This clone was observed a few times. The J gene is TRBJ1-5, the V gene TRBV28; D not resolved. The CDR3 has 12 amino acids. Germline V gives CDR1 MDHEN, CDR2 SYDVKM. V lost 3 bases to trimming and J lost 6 bases, with 6 bases between them. The CDR3 is CASSLVGQPQHF. CDR3 coding DNA: TGTGCCAGCAGTTTGGTCGGTCAGCCCCAGCATTTT.

This clone was seen more than once but under ten times. The rearrangement uses TRBV19 and TRBJ1-5; possible D gene TRBD1, 6 bases. The germline V and J ends were trimmed by 4 bases and 3 bases, with 10 bases remaining between them. The CDR3 extends over 14 amino acids. The germline CDR1 and CDR2 sequences are LNHDA and SQIVND (reference sequence). This CDR3 reads CASSKTGTNQPQHF. The CDR3, as DNA: TGTGCCAGTAGTAAGACAGGCACCAATCAGCCCCAGCATTTT.

The chain has TRBV5-1 and TRBJ1-1, with D hard to call. CDR1 and CDR2 (germline): SGHRS, YFSETQ. The CDR3 runs 14 residues. The V end lost 6 bases, the J end lost 0 bases, and 12 bases lay between the germline ends. CDR3 protein: CASKELIMNTEAFF. The CDR3 nucleotides are TGCGCCAGCAAGGAGCTGATAATGAACACTGAAGCTTTCTTT.

CDR3 amino acids: CASSLSKGGPRNEQFF. The DNA for the CDR3 is TGTGCCAGCAGTTTATCGAAGGGGGGGCCTCGCAATGAGCAGTTCTTC. The chain uses TRBV27 and TRBJ2-1, with D perhaps TRBD2 (7 bases). The CDR3 runs to 16 residues. Germline CDR1 and CDR2: MNHEY and SMNVEV (reference sequence). Trimming took off 0 bases at V and 6 bases at J, with 15 bases between the two ends.

Points on this clone: Other DNA sequences in the same sample also yield this CDR3. V and J are TRBV6-4 and TRBJ2-2, with 9 bases fitting TRBD1. This CDR3 has 14 amino acids. V shed 4 bases, J shed 5 bases, and the junction held 2 bases outside the gene matches. From germline, CDR1 is MRHNA and CDR2 SNTAGT. CDR3 DNA sequence: TGTGCCAGCAGTGCAGGACAGGGGACCGGGGAGCTGTTTTTT. Translating it yields CASSAGQGTGELFF.

Here the CDR3 reads CASSKGVGEGDQPQHF. For the CDR3, the DNA is TGTGCCAGCTCTAAAGGAGTGGGGGAGGGGGATCAGCCCCAGCATTTT. The rearrangement joins TRBV27 to TRBJ1-5; TRBD1 might be the D (6 bases). The CDR3 has 16 amino acids. Germline CDR1 is MNHEY and CDR2 is SMNVEV (reference sequence). V lost 8 bases and J lost 5, with 22 bases in between.

CDR3 bases: TGTGCCAGCAGTCACACCGGGACAGGGATGAAAGAGACCCAGTACTTC. Its protein is CASSHTGTGMKETQYF. The chain combines TRBV28 with TRBJ2-5, with 9 bases matching TRBD1. CDR3 length: 16 residues. The V and J ends lost 5 bases and 3 bases, in that order; junction bases with no gene match: 10. Germline V CDR1 and CDR2: MDHEN, SYDVKM.

The V and J genes are TRBV7-2 and TRBJ2-1; 8 nucleotides match TRBD1. The CDR3 is 15 residues long. Germline CDR1 reads SGHTA; CDR2 reads FQGNSA. V shed 4 bases, J shed 0 bases, and the junction held 2 bases outside the gene matches. In DNA, the CDR3 is TGTGCCAGCAGCTCCGGACAGGGCTCCTACAATGAGCAGTTCTTC. Protein sequence: CASSSGQGSYNEQFF.

This clone has just one count. In nucleotides, the CDR3 is TGTGCCAGCAGACCACTTACAGGGGGGGGGCGCAACGAGCAGTACTTC. Encoded protein: CASRPLTGGGRNEQYF. The chain carries TRBV6-9 and TRBJ2-7, with D possibly being TRBD1 (8 bases). V lost 6 bases, J lost 5 bases, and 23 bases lay in between. This CDR3 contains 16 residues. Germline lookup yields CDR1 MNHGY and CDR2 SVAAGI.

The chain carries TRBV6-4 and TRBJ2-1; 11 bases are shared with TRBD1. V lost 6 bases and J lost 4; bases outside the gene matches: 5. Germline lookup yields CDR1 MRHNA and CDR2 SNTAGT. CDR3 length: 15 residues. CDR3 sequence (DNA): TGTGCCAGCAGCGAGGGACAGGGGGGATACAATGAGCAGTTCTTC. Translating it yields CASSEGQGGYNEQFF.

V is TRBV4-1 and J is TRBJ1-1, with D hard to call. The V and J ends lost 0 bases and 2 bases respectively, with 10 bases between them. This CDR3 is built from 15 residues. The germline V gene encodes CDR1 MGHRA and CDR2 YSYEKL. CDR3 sequence reads: CASSQDGQTNTEAFF. The CDR3 DNA sequence: TGCGCCAGCAGCCAAGATGGGCAGACCAACACTGAAGCTTTCTTT.

The V and J genes are TRBV5-1 and TRBJ2-2, with 8 positions matching TRBD1. Germline values: CDR1 SGHRS, CDR2 YFSETQ. The V and J ends lost 2 bases and 6 bases, in that order; junction bases with no gene match: 0. The length of the CDR3 is 13 residues. The CDR3 DNA reads as TGCGCCAGCAGCTTACAGGGGGCCGGGGAGCTGTTTTTT. Protein sequence: CASSLQGAGELFF.

The gene calls are TRBV28 and TRBJ2-2; D might be TRBD1 (5 bases). This CDR3 region has 14 residues. Germline CDR1 reads MDHEN; CDR2 reads SYDVKM. Trimming took 6 bases from V and 7 from J, leaving 15 bases between them. Here the CDR3 reads CASSAPGRGGELFF. The CDR3 nucleotides are TGTGCCAGCAGCGCTCCCGGAAGGGGCGGGGAGCTGTTTTTT.

The gene calls are TRBV28 and TRBJ2-6; D remains ambiguous. This CDR3 is built from 16 residues. The germline V gene encodes CDR1 MDHEN and CDR2 SYDVKM. V lost 0 bases and J lost 0, with 6 bases in between. The CDR3 here is CASSLWQNSGANVLTF. CDR3 bases: TGTGCCAGCAGTTTATGGCAGAACTCTGGGGCCAACGTCCTGACTTTC.

In DNA form, the CDR3 reads TGCGCCAGCAGCTTGGCCTCAGCGGGAGTACTTTCCTACGAGCAGTACTTC. It translates to CASSLASAGVLSYEQYF. V and J are TRBV5-1 and TRBJ2-7; TRBD2 agrees at 8 bases. The germline V gene encodes CDR1 SGHRS and CDR2 YFSETQ. With 0 bases clipped from V and 1 base from J, the junction kept 9 bases outside the gene matches. This CDR3 contains 17 residues.